One T cell receptor (beta chain) is described in this entry. The antigen remains undetermined. Amplification of TCR beta CDR3 regions used RNA as the template. An initial round of RT-PCR targeting the TCR CDR3 relied on the HTBI primer set. TCRdb processed the multiplex PCR reads anew with MiXCR; each CDR3 protein has one entry. The sample holds more than 450,000 distinct CDR3 sequences, roughly 21% seen once. The source of the sample is a study of T cells in Graves' hyperthyroidism and ophthalmopathy. Overall study findings and caveats: Blood held most thyroid clonotypes expanded above 0.001 frequency.

Clinicians diagnosed patients from clinical symptoms, serum thyroxine and TRAb, thyroid ultrasound and orbital computed tomography. Germline V lookup: CDR1 LGHNT, CDR2 FRNRAP. The V segment lost 7 bases and the J segment 10 bases; nucleotides outside the gene matches: 10. CDR3 size: 16 residues. The TCR was taken from a man aged 35 to 55 with Graves' ophthalmopathy. The sample taken for sequencing was blood. The rearrangement joins TRBV12-5 to TRBJ2-1; 16 bases line up with TRBD2. CDR3 in amino acids: CASAETGTSGRGEQFF. In nucleotides, the CDR3 is TGTGCTAGTGCCGAGACCGGGACTAGCGGGAGGGGGGAGCAGTTCTTC.